A single sample is the source of the 28 T cell receptor beta chains below, sequenced in a study of human T cells and chemical hapten exposure. The time point was: patch test 1, 2 weeks after DPC sensitization. Stated treatment: therapeutic diphenylcyclopropenone sensitization with weekly scalp DPC. Each CDR3 protein gets one entry after TCRdb re-called the RACE reads with MiXCR. Of some 380,000 distinct CDR3 sequences listed, about 4.4% are singletons. The sequencing here drew on whole blood, taken in connection with sensitization to the hapten diphenylcyclopropenone (DPC). These receptors were collected from a woman aged 50 to 60 with alopecia areata. Some clones in this sample may be carry-over from other donors' samples.

This clonotype was counted many times. The chain couples TRBV5-1 to TRBJ2-3, with unresolved D. The CDR3 has 14 residues. Germline CDR1 SGHRS, CDR2 YFSETQ. Trimming stripped 4 bases from V and 1 base from J, with 10 bases between. CDR3 bases: TGCGCCAGCAGCCACCCTTGGGGCACAGATACGCAGTATTTT. Protein sequence: CASSHPWGTDTQYF.

The gene calls are TRBV27 and TRBJ2-1, with D unresolved. This CDR3 has 12 residues. The V end was cut by 5 bases, the J end by 10 bases, with 12 bases between. CDR1 is MNHEY and CDR2 is SMNVEV in the germline V gene (reference sequence). The CDR3 nucleotides are TGTGCCAGCAGTCCCAACAGTGAGGAGCAGTTCTTC. It codes for CASSPNSEEQFF.

This clonotype was detected many times. V usage is TRBV6-1 and J usage is TRBJ2-4; D uncertain. Trimming pared 7 bases from V and 1 base from J, leaving 20 bases between. Per germline, CDR1 MNHNS and CDR2 SASEGT. The CDR3 loop spans 17 amino acids. CDR3 sequence (DNA): TGTGCCAGCAACAAATTCCAGAGTACTCTGGCCAAAAACATTCAGTACTTC. Translation: CASNKFQSTLAKNIQYF.

This clonotype came up a few times. The V call is TRBV6-2 or TRBV6-3, the J call TRBJ1-2, with TRBD1 matching over 10 bases. Per germline, CDR1 MNHEY and CDR2 SVGEGT. With V trimmed by 5 bases and J by 6 bases, 6 bases remained unmatched. The CDR3 runs 14 residues. The CDR3 sequence: CASSPGQGEHGYTF. As DNA, the CDR3 is TGTGCCAGCAGTCCCGGACAGGGGGAACATGGCTACACCTTC.

This clonotype has just a few counts. The V and J genes are TRBV4-2 and TRBJ1-1; D remains ambiguous. The CDR3 sequence is 15 residues long. Trimming pared 1 base from V and 5 bases from J, leaving 14 bases between. CDR1 and CDR2 (germline): LGHNA, YNFKEQ. The CDR3 protein is CASSQAIGSVTEAFF. The CDR3 region has the DNA TGTGCCAGCAGCCAAGCAATAGGTTCCGTGACTGAAGCTTTCTTT.

This clonotype has a handful of counts. The chain joins TRBV2 to TRBJ1-1; weak D call: TRBD1 (5 bases). This CDR3 comprises 11 residues. Germline V gene sequence: CDR1 SNHLY, CDR2 FYNNEI. The V and J ends lost 6 bases and 7 bases respectively, with 9 bases between them. The DNA for the CDR3 is TGTGCCAGCAGGGGACGGGGTGAAGCTTTCTTT. This sequence encodes CASRGRGEAFF.

The CDR3 loop is CASSGRGRGDTQYF. CDR3 nucleotide sequence: TGTGCCAGCAGTGGCAGGGGTCGGGGAGATACGCAGTATTTT. The gene calls are TRBV28 and TRBJ2-3; a weak D match, TRBD1 (6 bases). V shed 5 bases and J shed 5 bases, with 14 bases lying between them. The CDR3 is 14 residues long. Germline CDR1 reads MDHEN; CDR2 reads SYDVKM.

This clonotype was seen repeatedly, ten times or more. V gene TRBV2 combines with J gene TRBJ1-3; D is ambiguous. The CDR3 extends over 13 amino acids. V gave up 4 bases and J gave up 2 bases, with 6 bases separating them. The germline CDR1 and CDR2 sequences are SNHLY and FYNNEI. The CDR3 sequence: CASSGYTGNTIYF. CDR3 DNA sequence: TGTGCCAGCAGTGGGTACACTGGAAACACCATATATTTT.

CDR3 DNA sequence: TGTGCCAGCTCGCCAAGTATGGCACACACAGATACGCAGTATTTT. Protein sequence: CASSPSMAHTDTQYF. The chain has TRBV18 and TRBJ2-3, with unresolved D. This CDR3 spans 15 amino acids. The germline V and J ends were trimmed by 6 bases and 2 bases, with 15 bases remaining between them. Germline V gene lookup returns CDR1 KGHSH and CDR2 LQKENI.

This clonotype was found a few times. This chain connects TRBV27 to TRBJ1-6; D unclear. CDR1 and CDR2 (germline): MNHEY, SMNVEV (reference sequence). The V end lost 7 bases, the J end lost 3 bases, and 13 bases lay between the germline ends. CDR3 size: 15 residues. The CDR3 DNA sequence: TGTGCCAGCACCCCGTTCAGTCTCTATAATTCACCCCTCCACTTT. Amino acid sequence: CASTPFSLYNSPLHF.

In the case of this clonotype: The junction does not match germline at one end; this may be a read error. This sequence joins TRBV4-2 and TRBJ2-6; TRBD1 or TRBD2 may be the D gene (6 bases each). The germline CDR1 and CDR2 sequences are LGHNA and YNFKEQ. CDR3 length equals 16 residues. The CDR3 coding sequence is TGTGCCAGAAGCCCTTTAGGGGGGCTCGGGGCCAACGTCCTGACTTTC. It translates to CARSPLGGLGANVLTF.

This clonotype was picked up a small number of times. The chain employs TRBV28 and TRBJ2-5; weak D call: TRBD2 (7 bases). Germline V lookup: CDR1 MDHEN, CDR2 SYDVKM. Trimming stripped 4 bases from V and 5 bases from J, with 14 bases between. The CDR3 consists of 14 residues. CDR3 sequence: CASSWVGGLETQYF. The CDR3 region has the DNA TGTGCCAGCAGTTGGGTGGGGGGGCTGGAGACCCAGTACTTC.

This clonotype was detected only a few times. V is TRBV4-3 and J is TRBJ1-4; D is uncertain. The germline gives CDR1 LGHNA, CDR2 YSLEER. The V end lost 1 base, the J end lost 5 bases, and 11 bases lay between the germline ends. The CDR3 loop spans 15 amino acids. CDR3 residues: CASSQVRSFNEKLFF. CDR3 sequence (DNA): TGCGCCAGCAGCCAAGTCCGAAGTTTCAATGAAAAACTGTTTTTT.

This clonotype has only a few counts. This chain links TRBV18 with TRBJ1-6; no clear D. This CDR3 is built from 13 residues. Germline lookup yields CDR1 KGHSH and CDR2 LQKENI. V lost 2 bases and J 8 bases, leaving 7 bases between the germline ends. Here the CDR3 DNA reads TGTGCCAGCTCACCAGGGAGGGATTCACCCCTCCACTTT. Protein product: CASSPGRDSPLHF.

The V and J genes are TRBV25-1 and TRBJ2-7, with a possible D match to TRBD2 (6 bases). V shed 2 bases and J shed 4 bases, with 15 bases lying between them. Germline assignment: CDR1 MGHDK and CDR2 SYGVNS. The CDR3 totals 15 residues. The chain's CDR3 is CASSEEDYPGYEQYF. The CDR3 nucleotides read TGTGCCAGCAGTGAAGAGGACTACCCAGGGTACGAGCAGTACTTC.

This clonotype was detected many times. The chain uses TRBV10-3 and TRBJ1-1, with D possibly matching TRBD1 (5 bases). Germline lookup yields CDR1 ENHRY and CDR2 SYGVKD. CDR3 length: 16 residues. Trimming shortened V by 4 bases and J by 1 base, and 16 bases separated the two germline ends. CDR3: CAISANVRQGNTEAFF. CDR3 in DNA: TGTGCCATCAGTGCCAACGTGCGCCAGGGGAACACTGAAGCTTTCTTT.

This clonotype was seen many times. V and J are TRBV28 and TRBJ2-6, with a possible D match to TRBD1 (6 bases). Trimming removed 5 bases at V and 4 bases at J, with 21 bases between. The CDR3 has 18 amino acids. Germline V gene data show CDR1 as MDHEN and CDR2 as SYDVKM. The CDR3 here is CASSPSFQGRSGANVLTF. Here the CDR3 DNA reads TGTGCCAGCAGTCCCTCCTTCCAGGGGCGTAGCGGGGCCAACGTCCTGACTTTC.

Ten or more counts support this clonotype. The chain recombines TRBV6-5 with TRBJ1-6; D is perhaps TRBD1 (5 bases). V dropped 9 bases and J dropped 7 bases, with 19 bases sitting between them. Looked up from germline, CDR1 is MNHEY and CDR2 is SVGAGI. The CDR3 extends over 15 amino acids. CDR3 in DNA: TGTGCCAGTCTTCCTTGGGGGGGAGAGAATTCACCCCTCCACTTT. It is translated as CASLPWGGENSPLHF.

This clonotype was recorded many times. The chain joins TRBV3-1 to TRBJ1-3; 9 nucleotides line up with TRBD1. The germline V gene has CDR1 LGHDT and CDR2 YNNKEL (reference sequence). CDR3 size: 15 residues. The J segment lost 2 bases and the V segment lost 4 bases, leaving 3 bases of the junction unmatched. The CDR3 sequence: CASSLRTGAGNTIYF. CDR3 DNA sequence: TGTGCCAGCAGCCTTCGGACAGGGGCTGGAAACACCATATATTTT.

This clonotype was seen repeatedly, ten times or more. The genes are TRBV13 and TRBJ2-1, with 8 bases lining up with TRBD1. CDR1 is PRHDT, CDR2 FYEKMQ, per germline (reference sequence). The CDR3 loop spans 16 amino acids. V lost 7 bases, J lost 3 bases, and 11 bases stayed unmatched. CDR3 sequence reads: CASKGTGDALYNEQFF. CDR3 DNA: TGTGCCAGCAAAGGGACAGGCGATGCCCTCTACAATGAGCAGTTCTTC.

This clonotype was seen many times. Germline and junction disagree at one end, which may indicate a read error. This sequence joins TRBV6-1 and TRBJ2-7, with 7 bases matching TRBD1. The CDR3 extends over 11 amino acids. Germline values: CDR1 MNHNS, CDR2 SASEGT. CDR3 sequence reads: CASSERQGVVF. The CDR3 nucleotides read TGTGCCAGCAGTGAAAGGCAGGGGGTTGTATTC.

This clonotype was observed many times. This chain uses TRBV12-3 or TRBV12-4 with TRBJ1-1; D is ambiguous. This CDR3 has 14 residues. V lost 6 bases and J lost 4, with 15 bases in between. The DNA for the CDR3 is TGTGCCAGCAGCCCGACCCCGGGGTCCACTGAAGCTTTCTTT. It codes for CASSPTPGSTEAFF.

This clonotype was detected ten times or more. The V and J genes are TRBV29-1 and TRBJ1-5; D ambiguous. V was shortened by 5 bases and J by 0 bases, with 11 bases between the two germline ends. Germline V lookup: CDR1 SQVTM, CDR2 ANQGSEA. The CDR3 runs to 14 residues. The CDR3 loop is CSVYTPGSNQPQHF. The CDR3 nucleotides are TGCAGCGTTTACACCCCGGGTAGCAATCAGCCCCAGCATTTT.

This clonotype was detected ten times or more. The chain uses TRBV12-3 or TRBV12-4 and TRBJ1-5; no definite D call. This CDR3 is built from 13 residues. The V end was cut by 3 bases, the J end by 5 bases, with 8 bases between. CDR3 residues: CASSFSEYQPQHF. The CDR3 DNA follows: TGTGCCAGCAGTTTCTCAGAATATCAGCCCCAGCATTTT.

This clonotype has a count of ten or more. The rearrangement uses TRBV12-3 or TRBV12-4 and TRBJ2-5, with no clear D. Trimming cost V 1 base and J 2 bases, with 8 bases left between them. The CDR3 is 14 residues long. The chain's CDR3 is CASSLGGRQETQYF. The CDR3 DNA follows: TGTGCCAGCAGTTTAGGGGGAAGGCAAGAGACCCAGTACTTC.

The chain employs TRBV7-6 and TRBJ2-5; 7 positions match TRBD1. Trimming at V came to 1 base and at J to 5 bases, leaving 7 bases not matched to a gene. Germline V lookup: CDR1 SGHVS, CDR2 FNYEAQ. The CDR3 extends over 15 amino acids. The CDR3 nucleotides read TGTGCCAGCAGCTTAGTATACAGGGGAAGTGAGACCCAGTACTTC. Translated: CASSLVYRGSETQYF.

This clonotype was found a few times. The chain couples TRBV2 to TRBJ1-1, with TRBD1 as a possible D gene (5 bases). In germline, CDR1 is SNHLY, CDR2 FYNNEI. The CDR3 covers 11 residues. Trimming left V 10 bases short and J 7 bases short, with 13 bases between. The CDR3 region is CATAGAVEAFF. In DNA form, the CDR3 reads TGTGCCACCGCTGGGGCTGTTGAAGCTTTCTTT.

This clonotype has only a few counts. This chain links TRBV10-3 with TRBJ2-3, with TRBD2 matching 7 bases. In germline, CDR1 is ENHRY, CDR2 SYGVKD. Germline trimming cut 0 bases from V and 6 bases from J; bases unmatched to any gene: 9. This CDR3 has 16 residues. This chain's CDR3 is CAISESGTIFTDTQYF. The DNA of the CDR3 is TGTGCCATCAGTGAGTCCGGGACTATCTTCACGGATACGCAGTATTTT.